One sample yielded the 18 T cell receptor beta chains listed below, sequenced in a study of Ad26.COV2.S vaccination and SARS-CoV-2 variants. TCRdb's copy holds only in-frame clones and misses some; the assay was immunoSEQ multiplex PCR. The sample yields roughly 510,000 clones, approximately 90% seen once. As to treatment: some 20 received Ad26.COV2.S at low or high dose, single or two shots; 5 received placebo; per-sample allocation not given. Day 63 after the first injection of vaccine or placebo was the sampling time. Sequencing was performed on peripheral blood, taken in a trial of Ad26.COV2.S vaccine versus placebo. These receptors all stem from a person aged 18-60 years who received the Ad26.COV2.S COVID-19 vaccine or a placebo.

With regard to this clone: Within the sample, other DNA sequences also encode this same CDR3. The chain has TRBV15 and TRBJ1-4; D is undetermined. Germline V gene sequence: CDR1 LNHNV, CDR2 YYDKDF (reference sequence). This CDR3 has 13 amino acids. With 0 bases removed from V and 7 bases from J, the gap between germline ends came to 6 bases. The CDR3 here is CATSRDPGEKLFF. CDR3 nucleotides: TGTGCCACCAGCAGAGATCCTGGTGAAAAACTGTTTTTT.

The CDR3 reads CASSLPERGFTNVTEAFF. CDR3 sequence (DNA): TGTGCCAGCAGTTTACCTGAAAGAGGGTTTACAAATGTAACTGAAGCTTTCTTT. The chain couples TRBV28 to TRBJ1-1; D is ambiguous. Germline CDR1 and CDR2: MDHEN and SYDVKM. The V end was cut by 2 bases, the J end by 5 bases, with 24 bases between. The CDR3 runs 18 residues.

CDR3 in amino acids: CAWSRTSGKGDNEQFF. CDR3 nucleotides: TGTGCCTGGAGCCGGACTAGCGGGAAAGGGGACAATGAGCAGTTCTTC. J is TRBJ2-1 and V is TRBV30; TRBD2 matches 12 bases. CDR1 is GTSNPN and CDR2 is SVGIG in the germline V gene (reference sequence). The CDR3 runs 16 residues. With 3 bases clipped from V and 5 bases from J, the junction kept 8 bases outside the gene matches. The whole variable domain, remainder taken from reference TRBV30 and TRBJ2-1, is SQTIHQWPATLVQPVGSPLSLECTVEGTSNPNLYWYRQAAGRGLQLLFYSVGIGQISSEVPQNLSASRPQDRQFILSSKKLLLSDSGFYLCAWSRTSGKGDNEQFFGPGTRLTVL.

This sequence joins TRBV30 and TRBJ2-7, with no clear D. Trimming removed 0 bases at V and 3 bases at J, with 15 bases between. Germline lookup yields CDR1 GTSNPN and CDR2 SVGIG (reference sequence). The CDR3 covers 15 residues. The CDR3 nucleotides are TGTGCCTGGAGTGTAGCTCTCCCCCCCAACTACGAGCAGTACTTC. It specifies CAWSVALPPNYEQYF.

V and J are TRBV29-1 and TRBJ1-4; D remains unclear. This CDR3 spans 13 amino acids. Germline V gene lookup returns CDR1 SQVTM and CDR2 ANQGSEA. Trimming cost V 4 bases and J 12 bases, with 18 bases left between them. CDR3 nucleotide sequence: TGCAGCGTTGCAAGGTCGTGGGGTGTGGAACTGTTTTTT. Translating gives CSVARSWGVELFF.

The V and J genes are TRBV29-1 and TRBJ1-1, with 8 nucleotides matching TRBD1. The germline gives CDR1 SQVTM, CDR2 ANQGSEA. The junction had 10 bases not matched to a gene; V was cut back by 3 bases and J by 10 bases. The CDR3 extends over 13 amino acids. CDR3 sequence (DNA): TGCAGCGTTGAGCGACAGGGGTTCGGTCGAGCTTTCTTT. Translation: CSVERQGFGRAFF.

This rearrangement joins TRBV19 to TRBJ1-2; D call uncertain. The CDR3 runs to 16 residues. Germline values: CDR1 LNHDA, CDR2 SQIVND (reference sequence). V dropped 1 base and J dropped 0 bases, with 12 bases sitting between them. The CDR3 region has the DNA TGTGCCAGTAGTATAGTTCTGACGTCAGCTAACTATGGCTACACCTTC. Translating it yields CASSIVLTSANYGYTF. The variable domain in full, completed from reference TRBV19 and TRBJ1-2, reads DGGITQSPKYLFRKEGQNVTLSCEQNLNHDAMYWYRQDPGQGLRLIYYSQIVNDFQKGDIAEGYSVSREKKESFPLTVTSAQKNPTAFYLCASSIVLTSANYGYTFGSGTRLTVV.

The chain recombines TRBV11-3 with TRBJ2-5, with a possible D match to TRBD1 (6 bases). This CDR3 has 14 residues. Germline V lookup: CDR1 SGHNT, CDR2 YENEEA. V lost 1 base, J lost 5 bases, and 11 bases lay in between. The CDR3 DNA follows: TGTGCCAGCAGCTTAGGAGGGGGATCGGAGACCCAGTACTTC. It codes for CASSLGGGSETQYF.

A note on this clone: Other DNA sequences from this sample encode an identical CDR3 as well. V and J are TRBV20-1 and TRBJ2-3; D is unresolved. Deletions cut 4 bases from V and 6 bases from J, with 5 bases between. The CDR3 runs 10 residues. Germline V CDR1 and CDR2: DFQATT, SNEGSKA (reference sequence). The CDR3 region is CSATLDTQYF. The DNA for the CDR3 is TGCAGTGCTACTTTGGATACGCAGTATTTT.

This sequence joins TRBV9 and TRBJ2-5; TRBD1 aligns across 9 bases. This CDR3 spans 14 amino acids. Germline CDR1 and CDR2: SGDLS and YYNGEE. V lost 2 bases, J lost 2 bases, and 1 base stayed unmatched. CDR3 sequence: CASSVGQGQETQYF. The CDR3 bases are TGTGCCAGCAGCGTCGGACAGGGGCAAGAGACCCAGTACTTC.

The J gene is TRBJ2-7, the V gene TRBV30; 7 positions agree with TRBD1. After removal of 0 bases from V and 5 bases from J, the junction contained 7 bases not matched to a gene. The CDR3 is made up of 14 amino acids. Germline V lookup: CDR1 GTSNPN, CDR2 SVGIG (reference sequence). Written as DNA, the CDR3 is TGTGCCTGGAGTGTTGGGACAGCGTTCAACGAGCAGTACTTC. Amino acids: CAWSVGTAFNEQYF.

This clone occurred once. The CDR3 is CAWSGDREGYGYTF. DNA for the CDR3: TGTGCCTGGAGTGGGGACAGGGAGGGATATGGCTACACCTTC. The chain joins TRBV30 to TRBJ1-2, with TRBD1 matching over 9 bases. This CDR3 has 14 residues. The germline V gene has CDR1 GTSNPN and CDR2 SVGIG (reference sequence). Losses at the gene ends were 1 base for V and 5 bases for J; bases not matched to a gene: 5.

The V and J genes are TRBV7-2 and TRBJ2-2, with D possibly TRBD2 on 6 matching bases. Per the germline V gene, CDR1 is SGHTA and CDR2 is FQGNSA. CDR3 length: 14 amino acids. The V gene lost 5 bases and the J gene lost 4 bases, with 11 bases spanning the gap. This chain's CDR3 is CASSREYGTGELFF. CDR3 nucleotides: TGTGCCAGCAGCCGGGAGTACGGCACCGGGGAGCTGTTTTTT.

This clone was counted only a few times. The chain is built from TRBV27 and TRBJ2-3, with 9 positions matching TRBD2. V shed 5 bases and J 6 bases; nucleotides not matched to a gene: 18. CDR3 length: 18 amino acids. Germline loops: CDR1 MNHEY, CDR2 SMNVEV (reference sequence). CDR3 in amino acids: CASSGRGQRREGGDTQYF. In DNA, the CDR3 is TGTGCCAGCAGTGGTAGGGGGCAACGGCGGGAGGGCGGGGATACGCAGTATTTT.

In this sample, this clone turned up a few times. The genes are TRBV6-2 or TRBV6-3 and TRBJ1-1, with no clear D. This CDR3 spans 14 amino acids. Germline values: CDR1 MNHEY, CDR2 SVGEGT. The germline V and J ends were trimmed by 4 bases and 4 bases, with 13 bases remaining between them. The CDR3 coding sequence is TGTGCCAGCAGTTCCCTAAGGTTAGGCACTGAAGCTTTCTTT. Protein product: CASSSLRLGTEAFF.

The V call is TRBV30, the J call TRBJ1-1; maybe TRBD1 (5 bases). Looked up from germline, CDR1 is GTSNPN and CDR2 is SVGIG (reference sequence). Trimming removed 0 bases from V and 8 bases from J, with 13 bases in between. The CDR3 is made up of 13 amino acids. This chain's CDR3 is CAWSVKVGGEAFF. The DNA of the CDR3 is TGTGCCTGGAGTGTAAAGGTTGGGGGGGAAGCTTTCTTT.

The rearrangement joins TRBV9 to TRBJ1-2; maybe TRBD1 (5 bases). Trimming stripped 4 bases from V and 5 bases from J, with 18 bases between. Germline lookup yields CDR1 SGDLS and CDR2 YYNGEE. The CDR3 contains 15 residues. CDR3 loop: CASSQEAGGPYGYTF. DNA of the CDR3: TGTGCCAGCAGCCAGGAAGCCGGGGGTCCATATGGCTACACCTTC.

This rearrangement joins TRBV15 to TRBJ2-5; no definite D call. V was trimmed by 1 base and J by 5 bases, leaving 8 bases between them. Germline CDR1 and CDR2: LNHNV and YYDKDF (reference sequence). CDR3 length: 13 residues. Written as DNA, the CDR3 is TGTGCCACCAGCAGAGGATTAGTGGAGACCCAGTACTTC. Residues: CATSRGLVETQYF. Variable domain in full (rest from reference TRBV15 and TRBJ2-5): DAMVIQNPRYQVTQFGKPVTLSCSQTLNHNVMYWYQQKSSQAPKLLFHYYDKDFNNEADTPDNFQSRRPNTSFCFLDIRSPGLGDTAMYLCATSRGLVETQYFGPGTRLLVL.